The 11 T cell receptor beta chains given below trace back to one sample, sequenced in a study of vaccination and CD4 T cells after COVID-19. These receptors' targets are unknown. The treatment: approximately nine-day PBMC culture with coronavirus spike peptide pools or control peptides (ViraFEST assay). The Oncomine TCR Beta short-read assay sequenced DNA from cultured CD4+ T cells. TCRdb recomputed calls from the PCR reads with MiXCR, one row per CDR3 protein. The sample lists over 15,000 distinct CDR3 sequences, around 30% occurring once. Specimen: cultured CD4+ T cells from blood. The receptors shown here come from a human donor with COVID-19.

The CDR3 DNA reads as TGCAGTGTTAGGACTAGCTCGACCTACGAGCAGTACTTC. It translates to CSVRTSSTYEQYF. The chain is built from TRBV20-1 and TRBJ2-7; 8 nucleotides align to TRBD2. After removal of 7 bases from V and 2 bases from J, the junction contained 7 bases not matched to a gene. The germline V gene has CDR1 DFQATT and CDR2 SNEGSKA (reference sequence). This CDR3 spans 13 amino acids.

The DNA of the CDR3 is TGTGCCAGCCAACCTTTGGGACAGGTTAATTCACCCCTCCACTTT. Protein sequence: CASQPLGQVNSPLHF. The genes are TRBV19 and TRBJ1-6, with 8 bases identical to TRBD1. V gave up 9 bases and J gave up 6 bases; unmatched junction bases: 10. CDR3 length: 15 residues. Germline V gene lookup returns CDR1 LNHDA and CDR2 SQIVND (reference sequence).

J is TRBJ2-3 and V is TRBV7-6; 9 bases are shared with TRBD2. The V segment lost 1 base and the J segment 5 bases; nucleotides outside the gene matches: 4. This CDR3 is 15 amino acids long. Germline V CDR1 and CDR2: SGHVS, FNYEAQ. The CDR3 nucleotides read TGTGCCAGCAGCTTAGTTGGCGGGGGGGTAGATACGCAGTATTTT. Translated, it gives CASSLVGGGVDTQYF.

J is TRBJ1-1 and V is TRBV20-1, with no clear D. The length of the CDR3 is 14 residues. Germline lookup yields CDR1 DFQATT and CDR2 SNEGSKA (reference sequence). V lost 6 bases, J lost 3 bases, and 17 bases lay in between. The chain's CDR3 is CSAVKVLAYTEAFF. The DNA for the CDR3 is TGCAGTGCCGTCAAAGTCCTCGCTTACACTGAAGCTTTCTTT.

The chain combines TRBV6-1 with TRBJ2-3, with a tentative D call TRBD2 (7 bases). The germline V and J ends were trimmed by 6 bases and 4 bases, with 20 bases remaining between them. Germline values: CDR1 MNHNS, CDR2 SASEGT. There are 16 residues in the CDR3. CDR3 sequence reads: CASREGGGGQSDTQYF. CDR3 DNA: TGTGCCAGCAGGGAGGGGGGCGGGGGCCAATCAGATACGCAGTATTTT.

This clonotype was picked up a small number of times. CDR3 protein: CSARDRRTGRNQPQHF. CDR3 sequence (DNA): TGCAGTGCTAGAGACCGAAGGACAGGACGCAATCAGCCCCAGCATTTT. The chain couples TRBV20-1 to TRBJ1-5; 7 bases match TRBD1. The CDR3 sequence is 16 residues long. The germline gives CDR1 DFQATT, CDR2 SNEGSKA (reference sequence). V was pared by 0 bases and J by 2 bases, with 7 bases of the junction left unmatched.

This clonotype was detected only a few times. This chain links TRBV28 with TRBJ2-5; the match to TRBD2 covers 8 bases. The CDR3 has 15 residues. The V segment lost 5 bases and the J segment 2 bases; nucleotides outside the gene matches: 7. Looked up from germline, CDR1 is MDHEN and CDR2 is SYDVKM. CDR3 DNA: TGTGCCAGCAGTCTACCCGGGGGGGGTCAAGAGACCCAGTACTTC. It translates to CASSLPGGGQETQYF.

This chain links TRBV29-1 with TRBJ1-2, with D unresolved. The V end was cut by 4 bases, the J end by 7 bases, with 7 bases between. The CDR3 consists of 10 residues. The germline V gene encodes CDR1 SQVTM and CDR2 ANQGSEA. The DNA of the CDR3 is TGCAGCGTTGCAGGAGGTGGCTACACCTTC. Protein product: CSVAGGGYTF.

The J gene is TRBJ1-4, the V gene TRBV7-8; D uncertain. This CDR3 spans 17 amino acids. V shed 1 base and J shed 0 bases, with 12 bases lying between them. CDR1 and CDR2 (germline): SGHVS, FQNEAQ. Written as DNA, the CDR3 is TGTGCCAGCAGCTTAGAGGAAGGGAGAGCAACTAATGAAAAACTGTTTTTT. Translated, it gives CASSLEEGRATNEKLFF. Looking up the rest from reference TRBV7-8 and TRBJ1-4 gives the full variable domain: GAGVSQSPRYKVAKRGQDVALRCDPISGHVSLFWYQQALGQGPEFLTYFQNEAQLDKSGLPSDRFFAERPEGSVSTLKIQRTQQEDSAVYLCASSLEEGRATNEKLFFGSGTQLSVL.

The CDR3, as DNA: TGTGCCAGCAGCTCCGGACTTAACACAGATACGCAGTATTTT. It translates to CASSSGLNTDTQYF. This rearrangement joins TRBV7-2 to TRBJ2-3; possibly TRBD2 for D (5 bases). The germline gives CDR1 SGHTA, CDR2 FQGNSA. This CDR3 comprises 14 residues. V was cut by 4 bases and J by 2 bases, with 10 bases left in between.

The genes are TRBV4-1 and TRBJ1-1; the D gene is possibly TRBD1 (6 bases). Per the germline V gene, CDR1 is MGHRA and CDR2 is YSYEKL. This CDR3 comprises 15 residues. Deletions cut 0 bases from V and 2 bases from J, with 10 bases between. The CDR3 DNA sequence: TGCGCCAGCAGCCAAGAGGGGGCGGGCAACACTGAAGCTTTCTTT. Translating it yields CASSQEGAGNTEAFF.